This T cell receptor (beta chain) stems from a study of control samples from healthy donors and cancer patients. This table comes from immunoSEQ multiplex PCR, and its TCRdb copy is limited to in-frame clones, with some not included. The sample has more than 50,000 clones, roughly 88% seen once. Germline V gene sequence: CDR1 WSHSY, CDR2 SAAADI. Trimming cost V 4 bases and J 3 bases; bases outside gene matches: 5. The CDR3 totals 15 residues. This clone came up once. The rearrangement joins TRBV10-2 to TRBJ1-4; TRBD1 matches at 7 bases. This sequence was found in a man between 50 and 59 years old in good health. Sample: blood. The DNA of the CDR3 is TGCGCCAGCAGTGTTAGACAGGGATCTAATGAAAAACTGTTTTTT. Encoded protein: CASSVRQGSNEKLFF.